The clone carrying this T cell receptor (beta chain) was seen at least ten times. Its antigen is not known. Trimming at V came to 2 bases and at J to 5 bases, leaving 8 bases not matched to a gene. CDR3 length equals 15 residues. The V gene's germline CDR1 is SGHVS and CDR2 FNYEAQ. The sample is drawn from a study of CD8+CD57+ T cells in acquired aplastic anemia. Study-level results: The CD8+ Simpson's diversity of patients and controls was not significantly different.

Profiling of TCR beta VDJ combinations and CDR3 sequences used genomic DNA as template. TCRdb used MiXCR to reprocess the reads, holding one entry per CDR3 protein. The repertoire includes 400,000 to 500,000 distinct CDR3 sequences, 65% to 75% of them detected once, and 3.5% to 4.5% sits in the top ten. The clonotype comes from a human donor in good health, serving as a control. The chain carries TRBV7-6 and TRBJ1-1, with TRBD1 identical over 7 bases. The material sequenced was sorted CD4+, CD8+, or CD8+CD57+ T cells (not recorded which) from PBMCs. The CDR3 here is CASSLFKGAGTEAFF. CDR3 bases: TGTGCCAGCAGCTTATTTAAGGGGGCAGGTACTGAAGCTTTCTTT.